These 14 T cell receptor beta chains originate from one sample sequenced in a study of blood T cell repertoires in COVID-19. TCRdb's table, derived via immunoSEQ multiplex PCR, lists solely in-frame clones and lacks some. The table has approximately 54,000 clones, 87% seen once. Sequencing was done on a sample of peripheral blood. The receptors stem from a man in his fifties or sixties with acute or convalescent COVID-19.

This chain joins TRBV5-1 and TRBJ1-3, with 7 bases aligning to TRBD1. The V gene's germline CDR1 is SGHRS and CDR2 YFSETQ. The CDR3 loop spans 15 amino acids. V dropped 3 bases and J dropped 3; count of bases not matched to a gene: 6. Here the CDR3 DNA reads TGCGCCAGCAGCTGGGACAGCGAGAATGGAAACACCATATATTTT. Translating gives CASSWDSENGNTIYF.

The chain employs TRBV6-5 and TRBJ2-3, with 9 nucleotides matching TRBD1. In germline, CDR1 is MNHEY, CDR2 SVGAGI. The CDR3 has 15 residues. Trimming removed 5 bases from V and 4 bases from J; junction bases left unmatched: 7. The CDR3 loop is CASSPRTGDADTQYF. In nucleotides, the CDR3 is TGTGCCAGCAGTCCCCGGACAGGGGATGCAGATACGCAGTATTTT.

The V gene is TRBV24-1, the J gene TRBJ2-1; 10 nucleotides agree with TRBD2. Germline V gene data show CDR1 as KGHDR and CDR2 as SFDVKD. The V gene end was trimmed by 1 base and the J gene end by 8 bases; junction bases not matched to a gene: 4. The CDR3 loop spans 15 amino acids. Here the CDR3 DNA reads TGTGCCACCAGTGATTTTCGCCTAGCGGGGGATGAGCAGTTCTTC. It specifies CATSDFRLAGDEQFF.

To note about this clone: At one end the junction does not follow the germline gene, possibly because of a read error. CDR3 region: CASSPRQGEGDF. CDR3 DNA sequence: TGTGCCAGCTCACCACGGCAGGGGGAAGGGGACTTC. The gene calls are TRBV18 and TRBJ1-2, with TRBD1 identical over 7 bases. The germline V gene has CDR1 KGHSH and CDR2 LQKENI. The CDR3 sequence is 12 residues long.

The genes are TRBV3-1 (or the pseudogene TRBV3-2) and TRBJ1-6, with unresolved D. Germline loops: CDR1 LGHDT, CDR2 YNNKEL (reference sequence). Trimming cost V 1 base and J 3 bases, with 7 bases left between them. The CDR3 is made up of 15 amino acids. DNA of the CDR3: TGTGCCAGCAGCCAAGTTGGCTTCTATAATTCACCCCTCCACTTT. Its translation is CASSQVGFYNSPLHF.

The chain uses TRBV19 and TRBJ2-7, with D unresolved. Germline V gene lookup returns CDR1 LNHDA and CDR2 SQIVND (reference sequence). V was pared by 1 base and J by 3 bases, with 7 bases between. The CDR3 is made up of 13 amino acids. Here the CDR3 reads CASSIGPNYEQYF. The CDR3 DNA reads as TGTGCCAGTAGTATAGGGCCAAACTACGAGCAGTACTTC.

The CDR3 coding sequence is TGTGCCAGCCGATTAGATTTGGCGGGGAGCGAGCAGTACTTC. It codes for CASRLDLAGSEQYF. This rearrangement joins TRBV11-2 to TRBJ2-7, with a possible D match to TRBD2 (6 bases). CDR1 is SGHAT and CDR2 is FQNNGV in the germline V gene. Trimming shortened V by 8 bases and J by 6 bases, and 20 bases separated the two germline ends. This CDR3 has 14 residues.

This rearrangement joins TRBV4-1 to TRBJ1-5; no clear D. V shed 0 bases and J shed 1 base, with 28 bases lying between them. From germline, CDR1 is MGHRA and CDR2 YSYEKL. The CDR3 consists of 22 residues. The CDR3 sequence is CASSQDLPEVGDNGQSNQPQHF. CDR3 sequence (DNA): TGCGCCAGCAGCCAAGATCTCCCTGAGGTCGGGGATAATGGTCAAAGCAATCAGCCCCAGCATTTT.

This clone was found a few times. The chain recombines TRBV5-1 with TRBJ2-6; no clear D. V was cut by 2 bases and J by 0 bases, with 9 bases left in between. CDR1 and CDR2 (germline): SGHRS, YFSETQ. The CDR3 is 16 amino acids. CDR3 amino acids: CASSFVYSSGANVLTF. The CDR3 DNA is TGCGCCAGCAGCTTCGTGTACAGCTCTGGGGCCAACGTCCTGACTTTC.

The rearrangement joins TRBV5-6 to TRBJ2-7, with TRBD2 matching 11 bases. The V segment lost 3 bases and the J segment 3 bases; nucleotides outside the gene matches: 5. This CDR3 is 15 amino acids long. Per germline, CDR1 SGHDT and CDR2 YYEEEE. CDR3 region: CASSSPSGGNYEQYF. DNA of the CDR3: TGTGCCAGCAGCTCTCCTAGCGGGGGGAACTACGAGCAGTACTTC.

This chain joins TRBV9 and TRBJ2-1, with TRBD2 matching 7 bases. The length of the CDR3 is 14 residues. V shed 2 bases, J shed 2 bases, and the junction held 1 base outside the gene matches. CDR1 is SGDLS, CDR2 YYNGEE, per germline. The CDR3 sequence: CASSVRGAYNEQFF. The CDR3 DNA sequence: TGTGCCAGCAGCGTCCGGGGGGCCTACAATGAGCAGTTCTTC.

This chain uses TRBV9 with TRBJ2-2, with 8 positions matching TRBD2. V lost 2 bases and J lost 6; bases outside the gene matches: 6. The CDR3 length is 15 residues. Germline CDR1 and CDR2: SGDLS and YYNGEE. CDR3 residues: CASSVSGRRAGELFF. CDR3 DNA sequence: TGTGCCAGCAGCGTGAGCGGGAGAAGGGCCGGGGAGCTGTTTTTT. Combining the CDR3 with reference TRBV9 and TRBJ2-2 gives the whole variable domain DSGVTQTPKHLITATGQRVTLRCSPRSGDLSVYWYQQSLDQGLQFLIQYYNGEERAKGNILERFSAQQFPDLHSELNLSSLELGDSALYFCASSVSGRRAGELFFGEGSRLTVL.

This sequence joins TRBV19 and TRBJ2-5, with 8 bases identical to TRBD2. Germline loops: CDR1 LNHDA, CDR2 SQIVND (reference sequence). This CDR3 is built from 13 residues. The junction had 7 bases not matched to a gene; V was cut back by 11 bases and J by 2 bases. This CDR3 reads CACGGRVQETQYF. Written as DNA, the CDR3 is TGTGCCTGCGGGGGGAGGGTACAAGAGACCCAGTACTTC.

The chain joins TRBV9 to TRBJ2-1, with 9 bases identical to TRBD2. CDR1 and CDR2 from the germline V gene are SGDLS and YYNGEE. This CDR3 has 16 residues. J lost 1 base, V lost 5 bases, and 7 bases had no gene match. CDR3 residues: CASSTSGLASYNEQFF. Here the CDR3 DNA reads TGTGCCAGCAGTACTAGCGGGCTCGCATCCTACAATGAGCAGTTCTTC.